The rows below give T cell receptor beta chains drawn from one sample of a study of tumor and adjacent non-tumor tissue in lung cancer. MiXCR, applied by TCRdb to the multiplex PCR reads, yields one record per CDR3 protein. There are 200,000 or so distinct CDR3 sequences in the sample; 60% to 85% occur only once, and roughly 24% lies in the top ten. Sequencing was done on a sample of lung tumor tissue. The receptors shown here come from a man between 60 and 75 years old with non-small cell lung cancer. CDR3s leave out the opening cysteine and the closing phenylalanine or tryptophan.

v_gene	j_gene	CDR3aa
TRBV4-1	TRBJ1-5	ASSQDSSGNQPHH
TRBV11-1	TRBJ2-2	ANSFYGVRSTGELF
TRBV7-8	TRBJ1-2	ASSRQGAQPYGYT
TRBV6-5	TRBJ1-5	ASSYGGSGQPRH
TRBV20-1	TRBJ1-1	SARGGRANTEAF
TRBV29-1	TRBJ1-1	SVVGDVWNTEAF
TRBV11-2	TRBJ2-5	ANSGQPQETQY
TRBV11-1	TRBJ2-1	DSSLAFLPTQF
TRBV6-2/TRBV6-3	TRBJ2-1	ASSLLDNEQF
TRBV29-1	TRBJ2-2	SDDGQGNTGELF
TRBV12-3/TRBV12-4	TRBJ2-5	ASSLAEKETQY
TRBV11-1	TRBJ2-1	ASNLGRYNEQF
TRBV5-4	TRBJ2-3	ASSRTGGPTDTQY
TRBV20-1	TRBJ2-1	SARARVSYNEQF
TRBV6-1	TRBJ1-1	ATIRIVTLRAF
TRBV7-3	TRBJ2-1	ASSGTGANNEQF
TRBV6-5	TRBJ2-5	ASSDIETAGTQY
TRBV11-3	TRBJ2-3	AISLSSGADTQY
TRBV30	TRBJ2-2	ASHRAGELF
TRBV29-1	TRBJ1-1	SVARDREYSVAF
TRBV4-1	TRBJ2-7	ASSQNLRGARHEQY
TRBV11-1	TRBJ1-1	ASSLAGRGKDTEAF
TRBV20-1	TRBJ2-7	SARVKEPYEQY
TRBV30	TRBJ2-1	ACSRRGGACNVQF
TRBV6-6	TRBJ2-2	ASSSPGTGWIGELF
TRBV20-1	TRBJ1-6	NARCGQGNSPLH
TRBV12-3/TRBV12-4	TRBJ1-4	ASSPGQDNEKQF
TRBV29-1	TRBJ2-2	SIQGPGELF
TRBV20-1	TRBJ1-1	SALRTGGTEAF
TRBV5-6	TRBJ1-2	ASSPWDRSYGYT
TRBV5-1	TRBJ2-5	ASSYGTEGTQY
TRBV20-1	TRBJ2-3	SARVTSGTSTDTQY
TRBV6-2/TRBV6-3	TRBJ2-2	AIDRGEQKATGELF
TRBV4-2	TRBJ1-5	ASSQEWGWDNQPHH
TRBV6-6	TRBJ1-5	ASSSQGRQPQH
TRBV12-3/TRBV12-4	TRBJ2-2	ASSSLYQGWPGELF
TRBV5-1	TRBJ2-7	ASSVSGTKYEQY
TRBV7-9	TRBJ1-2	ASSSSWTVGYGYT
TRBV4-2	TRBJ2-3	ASSQGGTDMQY
TRBV6-5	TRBJ1-1	AGSYSFANTEAF
TRBV20-1	TRBJ1-1	SARSNNEAF
TRBV11-2	TRBJ2-7	ASSNDRGGGEQY
TRBV7-8	TRBJ2-2	ASTRTGELF
TRBV24-1	TRBJ2-3	ATSDYSSGAWGDMQY
TRBV11-2	TRBJ2-7	ASSFQDPSPEQY
TRBV10-1	TRBJ2-1	ASNAELAGVTEQF
TRBV12-3/TRBV12-4	TRBJ2-7	ASSLIRGAHEQY
TRBV20-1	TRBJ1-2	RARDSGVYGYT
TRBV6-5	TRBJ2-3	ANSLLAGGPNTLY
TRBV28	TRBJ2-3	ASSAPSARY
TRBV6-5	TRBJ1-6	ASGWRRRDNSPLH
TRBV30	TRBJ1-1	AWGRDRDGTEAF
TRBV11-3	TRBJ1-1	ASSPKVRGSHTEAF